This TCR beta chain originates from a study of OX40 agonist ivuxolimab in advanced cancers. Study-wide background: Every 2 weeks, patients received ivuxolimab intravenously, dosed at 0.01 to 10 mg/kg. General study results and limits: Expanded clones were, on average, more numerous among CD8+ T cells than CD4+. Individuals who were partial responders at 0.1-3.0 mg/kg had clonal expansion that ranked among the lowest.

Germline CDR1 is MDHEN and CDR2 is SYDVKM. This CDR3 spans 15 amino acids. Using immunoSEQ multiplex PCR, the repertoire was profiled, and TCRdb retains in-frame clones only, with some absent. The data show about 25,000 clones, approximately 78% seen once. This clone turned up a few times. Its antigen is undetermined. Source: CD4+ or CD8+ T cells sorted from blood, taken in a trial of the OX40 agonist ivuxolimab. The receptor was derived from an adult with an advanced solid tumor such as melanoma, head and neck, liver or kidney cancer. The chain links TRBV28 to TRBJ2-2, with 8 bases aligning to TRBD1. The CDR3 spells CAAKDRDFDTGELFF. The DNA for the CDR3 is TGTGCAGCAAAGGACAGGGATTTCGACACCGGGGAGCTGTTTTTT.